These T cell receptor beta chains were read from a single sample in a study of T cells after yellow fever vaccination. TCRdb recomputed calls from the 5' RACE reads with MiXCR, one row per CDR3 protein. The table records just over 250,000 distinct CDR3 sequences, around 5.3% of them present only once. Sequences were derived from CD4+ T cells sorted from PBMCs, sampled on the day of the yellow fever booster vaccination. The receptors were sampled from a man younger than 35 who received the YFV17D yellow fever vaccine. Both conserved end residues are part of each CDR3. A D gene is named only where the DNA matches it firmly. The size entry is marked missing in some rows and otherwise reads once, few, many or a size class.

D gene	clone size	J gene	V gene	CDR3 DNA	CDR3 protein
TRBD1	few	TRBJ1-6	TRBV30	TGTGCCTCGCCGGGACAGGGAAATTCACCCCTCCACTTT	CASPGQGNSPLHF
TRBD1	NA	TRBJ2-7	TRBV28	TGTGCCAGCGGGACAGGGAGCTCCTACGAGCAGTACTTC	CASGTGSSYEQYF
NA	many	TRBJ2-3	TRBV7-3	TGTGCCAGCAGCCGGGGCCTGACAGATACGCAGTATTTT	CASSRGLTDTQYF
TRBD1	many	TRBJ2-4	TRBV5-1	TGCGCCAGCGGAACCGGGACAGGGGAAAACATTCAGTACTTC	CASGTGTGENIQYF
NA	few	TRBJ1-1	TRBV6-2/TRBV6-3	TGTGCCACCTTTTTGGACGGGATAGGTACTGAAGCTTTCTTT	CATFLDGIGTEAFF
NA	few	TRBJ2-7	TRBV20-1	TGCAGTGCTAGAGATCTAAGGGGCTACGAGCAGTACTTC	CSARDLRGYEQYF
TRBD1	few	TRBJ1-1	TRBV6-6	TGTGCCAGCAGTTATCAGGGGGCGCGAAGGGCTGAAGCTTTCTTT	CASSYQGARRAEAFF
TRBD1	few	TRBJ1-1	TRBV5-1	TGCGCCAGCAGCTTGGAGGGACAGGGTTTCACTGAAGCTTTCTTT	CASSLEGQGFTEAFF
NA	few	TRBJ2-6	TRBV5-1	TGCGCCAGCAGCTTGACAGAGACTGACTCTGGGGCCAACGTCCTGACTTTC	CASSLTETDSGANVLTF
NA	many	TRBJ2-3	TRBV12-3/TRBV12-4	TGTGCCAGCAGTTTCGGGGATCGAGATACGCAGTATTTT	CASSFGDRDTQYF
NA	few	TRBJ2-2	TRBV6-2/TRBV6-3	TGTGCCAGCGTATGGGACGACCAGAACACCGGGGAGCTGTTTTTT	CASVWDDQNTGELFF
NA	NA	TRBJ2-7	TRBV7-2	TGTGCCAGCAGCCGAGTAGTAGGGGACTACGAGCAGTACTTC	CASSRVVGDYEQYF
NA	many	TRBJ2-5	TRBV19	TGTGCCAGTAGCCGTGGAGCAGAGACCCAGTACTTC	CASSRGAETQYF
TRBD1	many	TRBJ1-4	TRBV27	TGTGCCAGCAGACTACAGGGGACGAATGAAAAACTGTTTTTT	CASRLQGTNEKLFF
TRBD2	many	TRBJ2-5	TRBV7-2	TGTGCCAGCAGCTTAGGCGGGGGGGCCGGAGAGACCCAGTACTTC	CASSLGGGAGETQYF
NA	many	TRBJ2-1	TRBV28	TGTGCCGGGGGCACCACAGGCCATGGGTACAATGAGCAGTTCTTC	CAGGTTGHGYNEQFF
NA	many	TRBJ2-2	TRBV20-1	TGCAGTGCTCTTCGGGGCCGGGAGCTGTTTTTT	CSALRGRELFF
NA	NA	TRBJ1-2	TRBV27	TGTGCCAGCAGGGCCGGCTGGATGAACTATGGCTACACCTTC	CASRAGWMNYGYTF
NA	few	TRBJ2-1	TRBV10-3	TGTGCCATCAGTGAGTCAGACAGCTACAATGAGCAGTTCTTC	CAISESDSYNEQFF
TRBD2	many	TRBJ2-2	TRBV20-1	TGCAGTGCTAGCGACCTGACTAGCGGGGGAGCGAACACCGGGGAGCTGTTTTTT	CSASDLTSGGANTGELFF
NA	few	TRBJ1-2	TRBV29-1	TGCAGCGTTGAAGACAGCCCCAACACAGCTAACTATGGCTACACCTTC	CSVEDSPNTANYGYTF
TRBD1	few	TRBJ2-3	TRBV10-3	TGTGCCATCAGTGAGGGGACAGGGGGCACAGATACGCAGTATTTT	CAISEGTGGTDTQYF
NA	NA	TRBJ1-1	TRBV30	TGTGCCTGGAGTGTAGGGGTTGAAGCTTTCTTT	CAWSVGVEAFF
NA	NA	TRBJ1-2	TRBV9	TGTGCCAGCAGCGAGGTATCCAACTATGGCTACACCTTC	CASSEVSNYGYTF
NA	NA	TRBJ1-1	TRBV20-1	TGCAGTGCTAGAGGGGGGACGGCCACTGCACACACTGAAGCTTTCTTT	CSARGGTATAHTEAFF
TRBD1	NA	TRBJ1-2	TRBV7-9	TGTGCCAGCAGCTCCCGGGACAGAACTAACTATGGCTACACCTTC	CASSSRDRTNYGYTF
NA	many	TRBJ2-3	TRBV7-8	TGTGCCAGCAGCCGGGTTGAAGGCACAGATACGCAGTATTTT	CASSRVEGTDTQYF
NA	many	TRBJ2-5	TRBV29-1	TGCAGCGTTTCCCTCCAGGGGCAAGAGACCCAGTACTTC	CSVSLQGQETQYF
NA	few	TRBJ2-3	TRBV5-1	TGCGCCAGCAGCCAACCGGACGGGGCAGATACGCAGTATTTT	CASSQPDGADTQYF
NA	many	TRBJ1-5	TRBV5-1	TGCGCCAGCAGCTTGGTTCCGGACAGAGTGGGTCAGCCCCAGCATTTT	CASSLVPDRVGQPQHF
NA	NA	TRBJ1-1	TRBV7-2	TGTGCCAGCAGCTTAGTACCAACCATGAACACTGAAGCTTTCTTT	CASSLVPTMNTEAFF
NA	NA	TRBJ1-5	TRBV27	TGTGCCAGCAGTTTACTCCTCGGGGGGCCCCAGCATTTT	CASSLLLGGPQHF
NA	NA	TRBJ2-3	TRBV4-1	TGCGCCAGCAGCCTTTCCGTAGATACGCAGTATTTT	CASSLSVDTQYF
TRBD2	NA	TRBJ2-1	TRBV4-1	TGCGCCAGCAGCCAAGAGGGAGCGGGGGCGGGGTATGAGCAGTTCTTC	CASSQEGAGAGYEQFF
TRBD1	few	TRBJ2-5	TRBV5-1	TGCGCCAGCAGCGGGTGGACAGGACAAGAGACCCAGTACTTC	CASSGWTGQETQYF
NA	few	TRBJ1-2	TRBV7-2	TGTGCCAGCAGCTCGCTAAGCTGGCAGGAATATGGCTACACCTTC	CASSSLSWQEYGYTF
TRBD2	NA	TRBJ2-1	TRBV6-5	TGTGCCAGCAGGACTAGCGGGGGCCTCAATGAGCAGTTCTTC	CASRTSGGLNEQFF
TRBD1	many	TRBJ1-1	TRBV12-3/TRBV12-4	TGTGCCAGCAGACCACAGGGGGTCCCCACTGAAGCTTTCTTT	CASRPQGVPTEAFF
NA	few	TRBJ1-2	TRBV7-2	TGTGCCAGCAGCCGATATGGACACAGCGTCACGGAAGGCTACACCTTC	CASSRYGHSVTEGYTF
NA	few	TRBJ1-4	TRBV12-3/TRBV12-4	TGTGCCAGCAGTTTTACCAGGGGTGAAAAACTGTTTTTT	CASSFTRGEKLFF
TRBD1	NA	TRBJ1-2	TRBV6-5	TGTGCCAGCAGACCTGGACAGGGGAGAGATGGCTACACCTTC	CASRPGQGRDGYTF
TRBD1	many	TRBJ2-7	TRBV7-8	TGTGCCAGCAGCTTAGTCCGGGACAGGGTGAGCTCCTACGAGCAGTACTTC	CASSLVRDRVSSYEQYF
TRBD2	many	TRBJ2-7	TRBV6-2/TRBV6-3	TGTGCCGTTACTAGCGGGGCCTACGAGCAGTACTTC	CAVTSGAYEQYF
NA	few	TRBJ2-1	TRBV5-6	TGTGCCAGCAGCTTAGATGTTGAGCAGTTCTTC	CASSLDVEQFF
NA	few	TRBJ1-1	TRBV20-1	TGCAGTGCTAGAGTAAACGGACCGGACCCGGGGACTGAAGCTTTCTTT	CSARVNGPDPGTEAFF
TRBD1	NA	TRBJ2-2	TRBV7-2	TGTGCCAGCGAAAAATTTCCGGGACAGGGGAACACCGGGGAGCTGTTTTTT	CASEKFPGQGNTGELFF
NA	NA	TRBJ2-3	TRBV5-6	TGTGCCAGCAGCCGAAGGGCGGGCCACACAGATACGCAGTATTTT	CASSRRAGHTDTQYF
NA	few	TRBJ2-1	TRBV19	TGTGCCAGTAGTTCGTTCACGGGGGAGCAGTTCTTC	CASSSFTGEQFF
TRBD1	NA	TRBJ2-5	TRBV5-1	TGCGCCAGCAGCCTAGGACAGGGGACCACCACCCAGTACTTC	CASSLGQGTTTQYF
NA	few	TRBJ2-5	TRBV3-1	TGTGCCAGCAGCCGCTCGACTCAGGGGTATGAGACCCAGTACTTC	CASSRSTQGYETQYF
NA	NA	TRBJ1-3	TRBV14	TGTGCCAGCAGCCCCCTGGGAAGCTCTGGAAACACCATATATTTT	CASSPLGSSGNTIYF
NA	many	TRBJ2-4	TRBV25-1	TGTGCCAGCAGTGAGCTAGCAAGGCCCGTCGAGAACATTCAGTACTTC	CASSELARPVENIQYF